This T cell receptor (beta chain) derives from a study of Graves' ophthalmopathy and Graves' hyperthyroidism. The overall study: Peripheral blood was obtained at first diagnosis, ahead of any treatment. General study points: Blood also carried most expanded thyroid clonotypes exceeding 0.001 frequency.

This clonotype was counted between two and nine times. The antigen is not known. This CDR3 has 15 residues. V lost 1 base to trimming and J lost 2 bases; unmatched junction nucleotides: 2. CDR1 is SGHAT, CDR2 FQNNGV, per germline. RNA transcripts were the source from which TCR beta CDR3 regions were amplified. Scientists carried out first-round RT-PCR using HTBI primers and then a second-round multiplex PCR. TCRdb reprocessed the multiplex PCR reads with MiXCR, giving one entry per CDR3 protein. Here the sample spans about 620,000 distinct CDR3 sequences, approximately 21% being singletons. Among the exclusions were patients with other autoimmune diseases, uncontrolled infections, pregnancy or lactation. PBMCs originated in roughly 10 ml of fresh peripheral blood.

The TCR originated in a woman aged 18-29 years with stable Graves' hyperthyroidism. Some clones in this sample may be carry-over from other donors' samples. The sequenced material came from peripheral blood. V usage is TRBV11-2 and J usage is TRBJ2-5; TRBD1 matches 9 bases. CDR3 loop: CASSLGTGDQETQYF. The CDR3 region has the DNA TGTGCCAGCAGCTTAGGGACAGGGGATCAAGAGACCCAGTACTTC. Combining the CDR3 with reference TRBV11-2 and TRBJ2-5 gives the whole variable domain EAGVAQSPRYKIIEKRQSVAFWCNPISGHATLYWYQQILGQGPKLLIQFQNNGVVDDSQLPKDRFSAERLKGVDSTLKIQPAKLEDSAVYLCASSLGTGDQETQYFGPGTRLLVL.